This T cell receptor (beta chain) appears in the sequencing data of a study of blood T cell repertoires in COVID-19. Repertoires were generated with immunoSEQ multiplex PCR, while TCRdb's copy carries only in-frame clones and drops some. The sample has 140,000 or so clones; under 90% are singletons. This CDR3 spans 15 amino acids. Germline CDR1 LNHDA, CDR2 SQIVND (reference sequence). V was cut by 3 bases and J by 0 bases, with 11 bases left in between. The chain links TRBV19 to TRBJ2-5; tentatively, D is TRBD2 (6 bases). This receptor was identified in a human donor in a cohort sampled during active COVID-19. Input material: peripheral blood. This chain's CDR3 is CASSIGGVYQETQYF. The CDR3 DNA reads TGTGCCAGTAGTATCGGCGGGGTTTACCAAGAGACCCAGTACTTC.